This entry lists 22 T cell receptor beta chains sequenced from one sample in a study of CD8 T cells in ankylosing spondylitis. TCRdb fed the 5' RACE reads into MiXCR, producing one record per CDR3 protein. Counted here are about 510,000 distinct CDR3 sequences, roughly 5.3% occurring once; the ten biggest clones make up 3% to 4%. Study findings and constraints: One TCR beta motif, made up of fewer than 10 highly homologous variants, appeared characteristic of ankylosing spondylitis blood.

No antigen has been identified for these receptors. The sample consisted of blood, either unsorted or a sorted T cell fraction (not recorded which). Receptor source: a male donor with ankylosing spondylitis.

This chain joins TRBV10-3 and TRBJ2-7; D uncertain. Trimming pared 0 bases from V and 0 bases from J, leaving 15 bases between. The CDR3 length is 17 residues. Germline CDR1 and CDR2: ENHRY and SYGVKD. For the CDR3, the DNA is TGTGCCATCAGTGAGTCACCCGACGGATTGAGCTCCTACGAGCAGTACTTC. Protein sequence: CAISESPDGLSSYEQYF.

The chain uses TRBV3-1 and TRBJ2-1, with 16 bases aligning to TRBD2. The junction had 7 bases not matched to a gene; V was cut back by 8 bases and J by 9 bases. Germline values: CDR1 LGHDT, CDR2 YNNKEL (reference sequence). CDR3 length: 15 amino acids. Here the CDR3 DNA reads TGTGCCAGCGGAGGGACTAGCGGGAGGGCCTCTGAGCAGTTCTTC. This translates into CASGGTSGRASEQFF.

This clonotype was found many times. J is TRBJ2-1 and V is TRBV20-1; no definite D call. Deletions cut 7 bases from V and 4 bases from J, with 14 bases between. The CDR3 is 13 residues long. The V gene's germline CDR1 is DFQATT and CDR2 SNEGSKA (reference sequence). The CDR3 is CSVRSHPYNEQFF. CDR3 nucleotides: TGCAGTGTTCGGAGCCACCCATACAATGAGCAGTTCTTC.

The chain recombines TRBV20-1 with TRBJ1-5; possibly TRBD1 for D (5 bases). The V gene's germline CDR1 is DFQATT and CDR2 SNEGSKA (reference sequence). V lost 6 bases and J lost 4, with 16 bases in between. The CDR3 loop spans 14 amino acids. This CDR3 is CSAIHGTSNQPQHF. In DNA form, the CDR3 reads TGCAGTGCCATTCACGGGACCTCTAATCAGCCCCAGCATTTT.

This clonotype was recorded at least ten times. This chain connects TRBV7-2 to TRBJ1-1, with TRBD1 matching 10 bases. The CDR3 sequence is 14 residues long. The J segment lost 4 bases and the V segment lost 5 bases, leaving 4 bases of the junction unmatched. Germline V lookup: CDR1 SGHTA, CDR2 FQGNSA. The DNA of the CDR3 is TGTGCCAGCAGCACCCGGGACAGGGGCACTGAAGCTTTCTTT. This codes for CASSTRDRGTEAFF.

This clonotype has only a few counts. The chain links TRBV11-2 to TRBJ2-3; unclear D gene. CDR3 size: 15 residues. V lost 5 bases to trimming and J lost 5 bases, with 17 bases between them. Germline loops: CDR1 SGHAT, CDR2 FQNNGV. CDR3 protein: CASSPHSLIGDTQYF. The DNA for the CDR3 is TGTGCCAGCAGCCCACACTCATTGATCGGAGATACGCAGTATTTT.

This clonotype was observed at least ten times. The V call is TRBV29-1, the J call TRBJ2-5; D could derive from TRBD1 or TRBD2 (5 bases each). The CDR3 extends over 13 amino acids. With 4 bases removed from V and 0 bases from J, the gap between germline ends came to 9 bases. Germline values: CDR1 SQVTM, CDR2 ANQGSEA. The CDR3 protein is CSVGGTNQETQYF. CDR3 DNA sequence: TGCAGCGTTGGAGGGACGAACCAAGAGACCCAGTACTTC.

The V call is TRBV5-1, the J call TRBJ1-4; TRBD1 agrees at 7 bases. Germline V gene sequence: CDR1 SGHRS, CDR2 YFSETQ. Trimming cost V 4 bases and J 5 bases; bases outside gene matches: 8. The CDR3 sequence is 15 residues long. Here the CDR3 DNA reads TGCGCCAGCAGCCCCAGGGGGGCGATGAATGAAAAACTGTTTTTT. It yields the protein CASSPRGAMNEKLFF.

The chain carries TRBV10-3 and TRBJ2-2; a weak D match, TRBD1 (5 bases). This CDR3 has 15 amino acids. The V gene's germline CDR1 is ENHRY and CDR2 SYGVKD. The V and J ends lost 6 bases and 8 bases respectively, with 19 bases between them. CDR3 nucleotide sequence: TGTGCCATCAGCCAGGGCCTCAATAACCGAGGGGAGCTGTTTTTT. Protein product: CAISQGLNNRGELFF.

This clonotype was seen repeatedly, ten times or more. This chain links TRBV7-2 with TRBJ2-3; TRBD1 might be the D (5 bases). Trimming took off 0 bases at V and 4 bases at J, with 8 bases between the two ends. The CDR3 has 14 amino acids. Germline-derived CDR1 and CDR2 are SGHTA and FQGNSA. In DNA form, the CDR3 reads TGTGCCAGCAGCTTAGCACAGGCTCCAGATACGCAGTATTTT. It is translated as CASSLAQAPDTQYF. Combining the CDR3 with reference TRBV7-2 and TRBJ2-3 gives the whole variable domain GAGVSQSPSNKVTEKGKDVELRCDPISGHTALYWYRQSLGQGLEFLIYFQGNSAPDKSGLPSDRFSAERTGGSVSTLTIQRTQQEDSAVYLCASSLAQAPDTQYFGPGTRLTVL.

This clonotype was counted ten times or more. In DNA, the CDR3 is TGCGCCAGCAATCCGAGAAGCGGGAGAAGAGATACGCAGTATTTT. Its protein product is CASNPRSGRRDTQYF. The rearrangement links TRBV4-1 to TRBJ2-3, with 8 bases matching TRBD2. Germline values: CDR1 MGHRA, CDR2 YSYEKL. CDR3 length equals 15 residues. J gave up 5 bases and V 7 bases, and 11 bases lay outside the gene matches.

This clonotype was detected many times. V and J are TRBV11-1 and TRBJ1-1; D remains unclear. The germline CDR1 and CDR2 sequences are SGHAT and FQDESV (reference sequence). V was trimmed by 4 bases and J by 5 bases, leaving 11 bases between them. The CDR3 is made up of 13 amino acids. The CDR3: CASSSRTGTEAFF. Written as DNA, the CDR3 is TGTGCCAGCAGCTCTCGGACGGGAACTGAAGCTTTCTTT.

This clonotype was counted at least ten times. The chain employs TRBV7-8 and TRBJ2-2, with D possibly being TRBD2 (5 bases). The CDR3 is 16 amino acids. Trimming removed 3 bases at V and 6 bases at J, with 17 bases between. Germline CDR1 SGHVS, CDR2 FQNEAQ. CDR3 protein: CASSFFPPEGAGELFF. CDR3 bases: TGTGCCAGCAGCTTTTTCCCCCCTGAGGGCGCCGGGGAGCTGTTTTTT.

This clonotype was counted many times. The chain recombines TRBV29-1 with TRBJ2-7; D may be TRBD2 (6 bases). Trimming took off 2 bases at V and 1 base at J, with 9 bases between the two ends. CDR1 is SQVTM and CDR2 is ANQGSEA in the germline V gene. This CDR3 spans 13 amino acids. Written as DNA, the CDR3 is TGCAGCGTTGAAATGGGGACTTCCTACGAGCAGTACTTC. This sequence encodes CSVEMGTSYEQYF.

There are many counts of this clonotype. The chain joins TRBV4-3 to TRBJ2-1; 14 bases align to TRBD2. The V gene end was trimmed by 4 bases and the J gene end by 15 bases; junction bases not matched to a gene: 11. The CDR3 is 15 amino acids. Germline assignment: CDR1 LGHNA and CDR2 YSLEER. CDR3 loop: CASSRETSGRAVLFF. In DNA form, the CDR3 reads TGCGCCAGCAGCCGGGAGACTAGCGGGAGGGCCGTTCTGTTCTTC.

This clonotype occurred many times. The rearrangement links TRBV5-1 to TRBJ2-3; D gene unclear. The CDR3 spans 15 residues. The germline CDR1 and CDR2 sequences are SGHRS and YFSETQ. V was clipped by 4 bases and J by 4 bases, with 16 bases between them. The CDR3 region has the DNA TGCGCCAGCAGCGGGCGACCACGAGGCGCAGATACGCAGTATTTT. Protein sequence: CASSGRPRGADTQYF. The full variable domain, its missing parts supplied by reference TRBV5-1 and TRBJ2-3, is KAGVTQTPRYLIKTRGQQVTLSCSPISGHRSVSWYQQTPGQGLQFLFEYFSETQRNKGNFPGRFSGRQFSNSRSEMNVSTLELGDSALYLCASSGRPRGADTQYFGPGTRLTVL.

Turning to this clonotype: Possible read error: a much larger clone is one base away. This chain joins TRBV29-1 and TRBJ2-2, with 8 bases identical to TRBD2. V was clipped by 6 bases and J by 5 bases; unmatched bases: 14. This CDR3 has 16 amino acids. From germline, CDR1 is SQVTM and CDR2 ANQGSEA. In nucleotides, the CDR3 is TGCAGCGTCCACACTTCCGGGAGGGATGGTACCGGGGAGCTGTTTTTT. The encoded protein is CSVHTSGRDGTGELFF.

This clonotype occurred many times. V usage is TRBV27 and J usage is TRBJ2-1, with D uncertain. The CDR3 has 15 amino acids. With 3 bases removed from V and 6 bases from J, the gap between germline ends came to 15 bases. CDR1 MNHEY and CDR2 SMNVEV come from the germline V gene (reference sequence). The CDR3 region has the DNA TGTGCCAGCAGTTTCTTCGTTAGCCGGAGCAATGAGCAGTTCTTC. It codes for CASSFFVSRSNEQFF.

Details on this clonotype: A much larger clone differs from this one at a single base, so this may be a read error. This sequence joins TRBV6-1 and TRBJ1-1; D is undetermined. Germline CDR1 MNHNS, CDR2 SASEGT. The CDR3 covers 11 residues. V lost 7 bases and J lost 10, with 13 bases in between. The CDR3: CASKWEGGAFF. CDR3 DNA: TGTGCCAGCAAATGGGAGGGTGGAGCTTTCTTT.

The sample holds many counts of this clonotype. This chain connects TRBV5-1 to TRBJ2-7, with a tentative D call TRBD1 (6 bases). CDR1 SGHRS and CDR2 YFSETQ come from the germline V gene. This CDR3 is built from 14 residues. V was trimmed by 3 bases and J by 2 bases, leaving 12 bases between them. The CDR3 loop reads CASSWTVGTYEQYF. Written as DNA, the CDR3 is TGCGCCAGCAGCTGGACAGTAGGTACCTACGAGCAGTACTTC.

The rearrangement links TRBV9 to TRBJ2-3; no firm D call. CDR3 length: 13 amino acids. V was cut by 6 bases and J by 6 bases, with 14 bases left in between. CDR1 is SGDLS and CDR2 is YYNGEE in the germline V gene. The CDR3 region is CASTPRVGDTQYF. In nucleotides, the CDR3 is TGTGCCAGCACCCCCCGCGTGGGCGATACGCAGTATTTT.

This clonotype was counted at least ten times. This chain links TRBV15 with TRBJ2-1; no definite D call. Germline V gene lookup returns CDR1 LNHNV and CDR2 YYDKDF (reference sequence). Trimming stripped 6 bases from V and 7 bases from J, with 13 bases between. This CDR3 comprises 13 residues. CDR3 protein: CATRGLGSNEQFF. The CDR3 coding sequence is TGTGCCACCAGGGGTCTGGGCTCAAATGAGCAGTTCTTC.